This T cell receptor (beta chain) stems from a study of blood T cells in healthy people across ages. General study findings and limits: It was the long-lived donors that had more naive CD4+ cells and higher diversity than aged donors.

In the case of this clonotype: Its cognate antigen is unknown.

There were at least 6 micrograms of total RNA extracted from every sample. Trimming left V 0 bases short and J 2 bases short, with 10 bases between. Germline V gene lookup returns CDR1 GTSNPN and CDR2 SVGIG (reference sequence). The CDR3 is made up of 14 amino acids. A second PCR, run for roughly 7 to 11 cycles, used a sample-barcoded 5' primer plus a J-beta primer mix. TCRdb used MiXCR to reprocess the 5' RACE reads, holding one entry per CDR3 protein. There are 780,000 or so distinct CDR3 sequences in the sample; approximately 60% occur only once, and about 26% lies in the top ten. Sequencing was performed on blood. The chain employs TRBV30 and TRBJ2-5; TRBD2 might be the D (6 bases). The sequence was collected from a man between 40 and 49 years old in good health. CDR3 DNA sequence: TGTGCCTGGAGTGTACGGGGGACTCAAGAGACCCAGTACTTC. It translates to CAWSVRGTQETQYF. Full variable domain (outside the CDR3, taken from reference TRBV30 and TRBJ2-5): SQTIHQWPATLVQPVGSPLSLECTVEGTSNPNLYWYRQAAGRGLQLLFYSVGIGQISSEVPQNLSASRPQDRQFILSSKKLLLSDSGFYLCAWSVRGTQETQYFGPGTRLLVL.